This T cell receptor beta chain was captured in a study of cytomegalovirus exposure and HLA in healthy donors. Study-level findings and limits: Confirmation in vitro established that three CMV-associated chains were specific for CMV antigens. Relative to the approximately 630-donor mean, N-insertions were reportedly fewer in an Asian-associated ancestry cluster in a later analysis.

The PCR employed 60 Vbeta primers together with 13 Jbeta primers. The method was immunoSEQ multiplex PCR; TCRdb's version includes in-frame clones alone and lacks a portion of them. The sample lists 110,000 or so clones, roughly 80% occurring once. Healthy people donating bone marrow made up the donors. Comments on this clone: Its antigen is still unknown. Other DNA sequences in the same sample also yield this CDR3.

The clonotype was recovered from a woman aged 45-65 years in good health and CMV-seropositive. Specimen: PBMCs.

The CDR3 DNA reads as TGTGCCAGTAGTGCCGGGACAGGGGGCTACGAGCAGTACTTC. Encoded protein: CASSAGTGGYEQYF. The chain employs TRBV19 and TRBJ2-7; 11 nucleotides agree with TRBD1. The V gene end was trimmed by 5 bases and the J gene end by 3 bases; junction bases not matched to a gene: 3. The germline gives CDR1 LNHDA, CDR2 SQIVND (reference sequence). The CDR3 covers 14 residues.